This TCR beta chain was retrieved from a study of blood T cell repertoires in COVID-19. The method was immunoSEQ multiplex PCR; TCRdb's version includes in-frame clones alone and lacks a portion of them. Among a few hundred thousand clones listed, more than 75% were seen once. The CDR3 loop spans 13 amino acids. V lost 3 bases to trimming and J lost 6 bases, with 12 bases between them. CDR1 is SGHNT and CDR2 is YYREEE in the germline V gene (reference sequence). This clonotype was sampled from a woman aged 18 to 35 who had recovered from COVID-19. The sample taken for sequencing was PBMCs or T cells enriched from blood (not recorded which). The gene calls are TRBV5-4 and TRBJ1-2; TRBD1 is a possible D gene (5 bases). CDR3 sequence (DNA): TGTGCCAGCAGCTCCCCCGTGACAGATGGCTACACCTTC. Translated, it gives CASSSPVTDGYTF. Full variable domain (outside the CDR3, taken from reference TRBV5-4 and TRBJ1-2): ETGVTQSPTHLIKTRGQQVTLRCSSQSGHNTVSWYQQALGQGPQFIFQYYREEENGRGNFPPRFSGLQFPNYSSELNVNALELDDSALYLCASSSPVTDGYTFGSGTRLTVV.